The clone carrying this T cell receptor (beta chain) was recorded many times. Its specificity is unknown. This record belongs to a study of T cells in Graves' hyperthyroidism and ophthalmopathy. Study conclusions and caveats: Most expanded thyroid clonotypes above 0.001 also appeared in blood.

Researchers took RNA transcripts and amplified the TCR beta CDR3 regions from them. HTBI primers drove first-round RT-PCR of the TCR CDR3. Each CDR3 protein gets one entry after TCRdb re-called the multiplex PCR reads with MiXCR. Among roughly 660,000 distinct CDR3 sequences, roughly a sixth were seen once, and the ten largest hold 15%. Patients with uncontrolled infections, other autoimmune diseases, pregnancy or lactation were excluded. The TCR was taken from a middle-aged man with Graves' hyperthyroidism. The sequencing sample was made of blood.

The DNA of the CDR3 is TGTGCCAGCAGTAAACCGGGATTGGCCTACGAGCAGTACTTC. This gives the protein CASSKPGLAYEQYF. The V call is TRBV28, the J call TRBJ2-7; a weak D match, TRBD2 (5 bases). The CDR3 is 14 residues long. V was pared by 5 bases and J by 2 bases, with 13 bases between. Germline V gene sequence: CDR1 MDHEN, CDR2 SYDVKM.